This T cell receptor (beta chain) was captured in a study of shared clonotypes between healthy human individuals. Overall study: The people who gave samples were a couple of women and three men aged 18 to 49.

The V segment lost 4 bases and the J segment 1 base; nucleotides outside the gene matches: 4. From germline, CDR1 is SGHAT and CDR2 FQNNGV. This CDR3 spans 17 amino acids. Naive CD8 populations comprised CD45RO-negative cells positively selected for CCR7, excluding terminally differentiated effector memory CD45RA+ cells. Method: immunoSEQ multiplex PCR; TCRdb's copy keeps in-frame clones and lacks some. The sample shows hundreds of thousands of clones, about 96% of them seen only once. What was sequenced was naive CD8+ T cells sorted from blood. This clonotype was obtained from a man aged 25 to 45 in good health. This chain connects TRBV11-2 to TRBJ2-5; 15 bases line up with TRBD2. This chain's CDR3 is CASSWGTSGRLQETQYF. The CDR3 nucleotides read TGTGCCAGCAGCTGGGGGACTAGCGGGAGGCTCCAAGAGACCCAGTACTTC.